This TCR beta chain was identified during a study of Graves' ophthalmopathy and Graves' hyperthyroidism. Study summary: Blood was drawn at initial diagnosis, before any treatment.

Scientists amplified the TCR beta CDR3 regions from RNA transcripts. HTBI primers served in a first-round RT-PCR, which a second-round multiplex PCR followed. TCRdb fed the multiplex PCR reads into MiXCR, producing one record per CDR3 protein. This sample has nearly 400,000 distinct CDR3 sequences, with approximately 20% found just once. V gave up 3 bases and J gave up 0 bases, with 9 bases separating them. This CDR3 comprises 15 residues. Per germline, CDR1 MGHRA and CDR2 YSYEKL. The authors isolated PBMCs from 8 to 10 ml of fresh peripheral blood. This clonotype was observed a handful of times. This receptor was identified in a woman between 18 and 30 years old with Graves' ophthalmopathy. Sequences were obtained from peripheral blood. This chain uses TRBV4-1 with TRBJ1-3; D remains unclear. The CDR3 DNA follows: TGCGCCAGCAGCCAGGAGGACTTCTCTGGAAACACCATATATTTT. This translates into CASSQEDFSGNTIYF.